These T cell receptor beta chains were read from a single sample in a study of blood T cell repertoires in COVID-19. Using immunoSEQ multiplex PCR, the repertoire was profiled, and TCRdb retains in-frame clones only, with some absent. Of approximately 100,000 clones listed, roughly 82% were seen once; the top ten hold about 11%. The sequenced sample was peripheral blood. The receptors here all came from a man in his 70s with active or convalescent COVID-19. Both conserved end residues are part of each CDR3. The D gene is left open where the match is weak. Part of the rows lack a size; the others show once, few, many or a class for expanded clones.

CDR3: CSVAPYGRGADNEQFF
DNA: TGCAGCGTGGCCCCCTATGGCCGGGGGGCAGACAATGAGCAGTTCTTC
size: NA
J: TRBJ2-1
length: 16
D: NA
V: TRBV29-1

CDR3: CASSSEGQGLSYTF
DNA: TGCGCCAGCAGCTCGGAGGGACAGGGGTTGAGCTACACCTTC
size: few
J: TRBJ1-2
length: 14
D: TRBD1
V: TRBV5-1

CDR3: CASRYRQNTEAFF
DNA: TGTGCCAGCAGATATCGACAGAACACTGAAGCTTTCTTT
size: NA
J: TRBJ1-1
length: 13
D: NA
V: TRBV6-5

CDR3: CATSNSPLHF
DNA: TGTGCCACCTCGAATTCACCCCTCCACTTT
size: NA
J: TRBJ1-6
length: 10
D: NA
V: TRBV24-1

CDR3: CASSFAGTGASPLHF
DNA: TGTGCCAGCAGCTTCGCCGGGACAGGAGCTTCACCCCTCCACTTT
size: NA
J: TRBJ1-6
length: 15
D: TRBD1
V: TRBV5-8

CDR3: CASSLGPGEADTQYF
DNA: TGTGCCAGCAGCTTGGGGCCCGGGGAGGCGGATACGCAGTATTTT
size: NA
J: TRBJ2-3
length: 15
D: NA
V: TRBV5-8

CDR3: CASSQDRGFTPLHF
DNA: TGCGCCAGCAGCCAAGATCGGGGGTTTACACCCCTCCACTTT
size: NA
J: TRBJ1-6
length: 14
D: NA
V: TRBV4-3

CDR3: CATSGITGFDYGYTF
DNA: TGTGCCACCTCCGGGATCACGGGGTTTGACTATGGCTACACCTTC
size: NA
J: TRBJ1-2
length: 15
D: NA
V: TRBV6-5

CDR3: CASSPQGHHYEQYF
DNA: TGTGCCAGTAGCCCTCAGGGACACCACTACGAGCAGTACTTC
size: NA
J: TRBJ2-7
length: 14
D: NA
V: TRBV19

CDR3: CASRRTGGSQPQHF
DNA: TGTGCCAGCAGACGGACAGGAGGTAGTCAGCCCCAGCATTTT
size: once
J: TRBJ1-5
length: 14
D: TRBD1
V: TRBV28

CDR3: CAISEYGTSALQETQYF
DNA: TGTGCCATCAGTGAGTACGGGACTAGCGCACTACAAGAGACCCAGTACTTC
size: NA
J: TRBJ2-5
length: 17
D: TRBD2
V: TRBV10-3

CDR3: CASSRDRDNEQFF
DNA: TGTGCCAGCAGTCGGGACAGGGACAATGAGCAGTTCTTC
size: NA
J: TRBJ2-1
length: 13
D: TRBD1
V: TRBV2

CDR3: CASSVGTGAYGYTF
DNA: TGCGCCAGCAGCGTTGGGACAGGGGCCTATGGCTACACCTTC
size: NA
J: TRBJ1-2
length: 14
D: TRBD1
V: TRBV5-1

CDR3: CASSQDYGEGTDTQYF
DNA: TGTGCCAGCAGCCAAGATTATGGGGAGGGGACAGATACGCAGTATTTT
size: NA
J: TRBJ2-3
length: 16
D: TRBD2
V: TRBV3-1/TRBV3-2

CDR3: CASSMGQFNSPLHF
DNA: TGTGCCAGCAGTATGGGACAGTTTAATTCACCCCTCCACTTT
size: NA
J: TRBJ1-6
length: 14
D: TRBD1
V: TRBV27

CDR3: CASSLGQGSNQPQHF
DNA: TGTGCCAGCAGTTTGGGGCAGGGTAGCAATCAGCCCCAGCATTTT
size: NA
J: TRBJ1-5
length: 15
D: NA
V: TRBV27

CDR3: CASSDSGWTEAFF
DNA: TGTGCCAGCAGTGACTCAGGGTGGACTGAAGCTTTCTTT
size: NA
J: TRBJ1-1
length: 13
D: NA
V: TRBV25-1

CDR3: CASSSTRRGQNNGYTF
DNA: TGTGCCAGCAGCTCAACACGAAGGGGGCAGAACAATGGCTACACCTTC
size: NA
J: TRBJ1-2
length: 16
D: TRBD1
V: TRBV7-8

CDR3: CASSQGPGQNYEQYF
DNA: TGTGCCAGCAGCCAGGGACCGGGACAGAATTACGAGCAGTACTTC
size: NA
J: TRBJ2-7
length: 15
D: TRBD1
V: TRBV3-1/TRBV3-2

CDR3: CASSRGPVFPLYEQYF
DNA: TGTGCCAGCAGCAGAGGGCCGGTTTTTCCTCTTTACGAGCAGTACTTC
size: NA
J: TRBJ2-7
length: 16
D: NA
V: TRBV5-5

CDR3: CASSSTSGDSEQYF
DNA: TGTGCCAGCAGCTCGACTAGCGGGGACTCCGAGCAGTACTTC
size: NA
J: TRBJ2-7
length: 14
D: TRBD2
V: TRBV6-6

CDR3: CASSLVGSPTVYEQYF
DNA: TGTGCCAGCAGCTTAGTTGGGAGCCCGACCGTCTACGAGCAGTACTTC
size: NA
J: TRBJ2-7
length: 16
D: NA
V: TRBV7-9

CDR3: CASSQDMRNEQFF
DNA: TGCGCCAGCAGCCAAGATATGAGAAATGAGCAGTTCTTC
size: NA
J: TRBJ2-1
length: 13
D: NA
V: TRBV4-3

CDR3: CASSPRTGNSPLHF
DNA: TGTGCCAGCAGCCCACGGACAGGGAATTCACCCCTCCACTTT
size: NA
J: TRBJ1-6
length: 14
D: TRBD1
V: TRBV3-1/TRBV3-2

CDR3: CASSRQGLDSPLHF
DNA: TGTGCCAGCTCCCGACAGGGGTTGGATTCACCCCTCCACTTT
size: NA
J: TRBJ1-6
length: 14
D: TRBD1
V: TRBV18

CDR3: CASRADRSSYNEQFF
DNA: TGTGCCAGCAGGGCTGACAGAAGCTCCTACAATGAGCAGTTCTTC
size: NA
J: TRBJ2-1
length: 15
D: NA
V: TRBV5-4

CDR3: CASSPEVQRRGELFF
DNA: TGTGCCAGCAGCCCCGAGGTCCAGCGAAGGGGGGAGCTGTTTTTT
size: NA
J: TRBJ2-2
length: 15
D: NA
V: TRBV7-2

CDR3: CASGQGDTEAFF
DNA: TGTGCCAGTGGACAGGGTGACACTGAAGCTTTCTTT
size: NA
J: TRBJ1-1
length: 12
D: TRBD1
V: TRBV6-5

CDR3: CASSPQGIRYNSPLHF
DNA: TGTGCCAGCTCACCTCAGGGAATTCGGTATAATTCACCCCTCCACTTT
size: NA
J: TRBJ1-6
length: 16
D: NA
V: TRBV18

CDR3: CASSPGTGSPIISGNTIYF
DNA: TGTGCCAGCAGCCCCGGGACAGGGTCCCCTATAATCTCTGGAAACACCATATATTTT
size: many
J: TRBJ1-3
length: 19
D: TRBD1
V: TRBV7-9

CDR3: CASSKNRGNPRQETQYF
DNA: TGTGCCAGCAGCAAGAATCGGGGGAACCCGAGGCAAGAGACCCAGTACTTC
size: NA
J: TRBJ2-5
length: 17
D: NA
V: TRBV3-1/TRBV3-2

CDR3: CASSPTGGEQFF
DNA: TGTGCCAGCAGCCCCACGGGAGGTGAGCAGTTCTTC
size: once
J: TRBJ2-1
length: 12
D: TRBD2
V: TRBV2

CDR3: CASSFTTANYGYTF
DNA: TGTGCCAGCAGTTTTACGACAGCTAACTATGGCTACACCTTC
size: NA
J: TRBJ1-2
length: 14
D: NA
V: TRBV6-2/TRBV6-3

CDR3: CASGFPPGGELFF
DNA: TGTGCTAGTGGTTTCCCCCCAGGGGGTGAGCTGTTTTTT
size: NA
J: TRBJ2-2
length: 13
D: TRBD1
V: TRBV12-5

CDR3: CASSLERGNTQYF
DNA: TGTGCCAGCAGCTTAGAGCGAGGTAATACGCAGTATTTT
size: NA
J: TRBJ2-3
length: 13
D: NA
V: TRBV7-8

CDR3: CASSVGAVSYNEQFF
DNA: TGTGCCAGCAGCGTAGGGGCAGTTTCCTACAATGAGCAGTTCTTC
size: once
J: TRBJ2-1
length: 15
D: NA
V: TRBV9

CDR3: CASSVAGGTTYEQFF
DNA: TGTGCCAGCAGCGTAGCGGGGGGCACCACTTATGAGCAGTTCTTC
size: NA
J: TRBJ2-1
length: 15
D: NA
V: TRBV9

CDR3: CASSLRWGPSYNYGYTF
DNA: TGCGCCAGCAGCTTGAGGTGGGGGCCCTCCTACAACTATGGCTACACCTTC
size: NA
J: TRBJ1-2
length: 17
D: NA
V: TRBV5-1

CDR3: CASSPPQGRQETQYF
DNA: TGCGCCAGCAGCCCGCCCCAGGGCCGCCAAGAGACCCAGTACTTC
size: medium-sized
J: TRBJ2-5
length: 15
D: NA
V: TRBV4-1

CDR3: CASSPRLQSGYTGELFF
DNA: TGTGCCAGCAGCCCGAGGCTCCAAAGTGGGTACACCGGGGAGCTGTTTTTT
size: once
J: TRBJ2-2
length: 17
D: NA
V: TRBV7-9

CDR3: CASSAPQGSHNEQFF
DNA: TGTGCCAGCAGCGCCCCACAGGGTTCGCACAATGAGCAGTTCTTC
size: NA
J: TRBJ2-1
length: 15
D: NA
V: TRBV7-8

CDR3: CASSLASVAGGRTDTQYF
DNA: TGCGCCAGCAGCTTGGCCTCAGTAGCGGGGGGGCGTACAGATACGCAGTATTTT
size: NA
J: TRBJ2-3
length: 18
D: TRBD2
V: TRBV5-1

CDR3: CASISGGALDEQFF
DNA: TGTGCCAGTATTAGCGGGGGGGCTTTAGATGAGCAGTTCTTC
size: few
J: TRBJ2-1
length: 14
D: TRBD2
V: TRBV7-2

CDR3: CASKSTGSYEQYF
DNA: TGCGCCAGCAAAAGTACTGGGAGTTACGAGCAGTACTTC
size: NA
J: TRBJ2-7
length: 13
D: NA
V: TRBV10-2

CDR3: CSAGGGYEQYF
DNA: TGCAGTGCTGGGGGGGGGTACGAGCAGTACTTC
size: NA
J: TRBJ2-7
length: 11
D: TRBD2
V: TRBV20-1

CDR3: CASRTGDSYNSPLHF
DNA: TGTGCCAGTAGGACAGGGGACTCCTATAATTCACCCCTCCACTTT
size: NA
J: TRBJ1-6
length: 15
D: TRBD1
V: TRBV10-3

CDR3: CASSRGRDYTGELFF
DNA: TGCGCCAGCAGTCGGGGAAGGGACTACACCGGGGAGCTGTTTTTT
size: NA
J: TRBJ2-2
length: 15
D: NA
V: TRBV5-1

CDR3: CAIRAGGESTDTQYF
DNA: TGTGCCATCAGGGCAGGGGGCGAAAGCACAGATACGCAGTATTTT
size: NA
J: TRBJ2-3
length: 15
D: TRBD1
V: TRBV10-3

CDR3: CASRLGGATGPGEQYF
DNA: TGTGCAAGTCGCTTAGGAGGGGCGACAGGTCCGGGCGAGCAGTACTTC
size: NA
J: TRBJ2-7
length: 16
D: NA
V: TRBV12-2